This TCR beta chain is drawn from a study of blood T cell repertoires in COVID-19 (dated by TCRdb to about 2020). Describing the broader study: Samples from collaborators originated in the United States, Italy and Spain and spanned both the acute and convalescent phases of COVID-19. The material from the prospective study consisted of cDNA or gDNA derived from T cells, B-cell-depleted T cells, or PBMCs. Subjects who had been exposed to COVID-19, were actively infected with it, or had recovered from it provided the deeply sampled blood TCRbeta repertoires that made up the dataset. A freely available public database, intended as a resource for researchers studying the immune response to SARS-CoV-2, is where the repertoires were released. Samples came from the ongoing ImmuneRACE study (first 160 participants) plus 1,254 subjects from 6 global collaborators. Sample metadata almost always included a de-identified subject ID, COVID-19 status, age in years and sex. Where HLA class I and class II types were available, the types were taken from metadata supplied by the sample provider, not from assay-based typing.

About this clone itself: Its binding antigen is unknown. No base quality values were provided; no much bigger clone lies one nucleotide off.

CDR1 and CDR2 are read off the germline V gene as SGHAT and FQNNGV. V and J lose 0 bases and 5 bases, and a span of 10 bases separates them. Measured from the cysteine to the phenylalanine, the CDR3 is 14 residues long. Here the CDR3 DNA is all that survives: 42 bases in frame from base 1. Paper-wide results and their limitations: The amount of clinical and demographic metadata varied by source and participant and was provided uncurated.

TCRbeta CDR3 regions were amplified from genomic DNA by means of the immunoSEQ Assay, a bias-controlled multiplex PCR. On the study's bioinformatics: Within the assay, amplification of reference gene primers was used to estimate how many nucleated cells each sample contained. Sequence reads were collapsed and filtered to measure the absolute abundance of every unique TCRbeta CDR3 rearrangement. For each sample, productive Simpson clonality was calculated as the square root of Simpson's diversity index across productive rearrangements. TCRdb holds this immuneACCESS table with in-frame rearrangements only. Some clones are missing; in checked studies, unresolved V genes explain under half, and the rest has no known cause. V, J and clone size derive from that table, while D and trimming were established from the DNA sequence. The sample table records 150,000 to 200,000 clones; approximately 80% of these occur just once. The ten top clones hold about 8.3% of the sample.

Each collaborating institution followed its own protocols to collect whole blood in K2EDTA tubes. For TCRbeta analysis, collaborators shipped samples in one of three forms: frozen whole blood, isolated PBMCs, or DNA extracted from either of those sample types. The rearranged segments are TRBV11-2 and TRBJ2-5; there is no confident call for the D gene. This clonotype originated in a man aged 55 to 70 with acute or convalescent COVID-19. Sequenced: peripheral blood. The CDR3 in this case is CASSLDVTGETQYF. The DNA sequence reads TGTGCCAGCAGCTTAGATGTAACCGGGGAGACCCAGTACTTC.